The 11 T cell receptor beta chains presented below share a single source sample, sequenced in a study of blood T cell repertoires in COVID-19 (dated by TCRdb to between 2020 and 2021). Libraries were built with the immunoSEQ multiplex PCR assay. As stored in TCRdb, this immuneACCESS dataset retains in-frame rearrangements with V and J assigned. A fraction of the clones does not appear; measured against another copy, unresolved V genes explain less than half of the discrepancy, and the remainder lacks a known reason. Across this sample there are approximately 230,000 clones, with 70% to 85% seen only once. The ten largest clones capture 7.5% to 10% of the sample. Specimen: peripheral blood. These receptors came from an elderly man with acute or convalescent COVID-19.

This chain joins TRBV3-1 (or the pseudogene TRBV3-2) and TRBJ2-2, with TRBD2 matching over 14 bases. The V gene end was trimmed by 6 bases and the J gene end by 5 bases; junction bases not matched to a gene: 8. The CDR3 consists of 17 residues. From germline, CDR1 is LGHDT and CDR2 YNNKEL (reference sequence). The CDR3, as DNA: TGTGCCAGCAGTCTTGGACTAGCGGGAGGACGAACCGGGGAGCTGTTTTTT. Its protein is CASSLGLAGGRTGELFF.

The CDR3 loop reads CASSLGTGVTVNQPQHF. Written as DNA, the CDR3 is TGTGCCAGCAGCCTCGGGACAGGGGTCACCGTTAATCAGCCCCAGCATTTT. V usage is TRBV7-9 and J usage is TRBJ1-5, with TRBD1 matching 10 bases. V shed 5 bases and J 4 bases; nucleotides not matched to a gene: 11. The CDR3 runs to 17 residues. The germline gives CDR1 SEHNR, CDR2 FQNEAQ (reference sequence).

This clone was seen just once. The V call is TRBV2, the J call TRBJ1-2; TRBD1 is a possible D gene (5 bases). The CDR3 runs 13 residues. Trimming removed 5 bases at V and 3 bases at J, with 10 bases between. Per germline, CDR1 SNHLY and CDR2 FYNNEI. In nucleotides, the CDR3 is TGTGCCAGCAGTTACAGGACGGACTATGGCTACACCTTC. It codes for CASSYRTDYGYTF. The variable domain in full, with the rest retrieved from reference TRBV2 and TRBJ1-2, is EPEVTQTPSHQVTQMGQEVILRCVPISNHLYFYWYRQILGQKVEFLVSFYNNEISEKSEIFDDQFSVERPDGSNFTLKIRSTKLEDSAMYFCASSYRTDYGYTFGSGTRLTVV.

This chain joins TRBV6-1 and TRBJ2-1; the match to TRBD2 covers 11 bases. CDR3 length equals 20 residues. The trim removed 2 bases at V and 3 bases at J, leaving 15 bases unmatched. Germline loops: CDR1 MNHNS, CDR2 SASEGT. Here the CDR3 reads CASSERGGLAALGFYNEQFF. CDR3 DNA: TGTGCCAGCAGTGAAAGGGGGGGACTAGCGGCCCTTGGGTTCTACAATGAGCAGTTCTTC.

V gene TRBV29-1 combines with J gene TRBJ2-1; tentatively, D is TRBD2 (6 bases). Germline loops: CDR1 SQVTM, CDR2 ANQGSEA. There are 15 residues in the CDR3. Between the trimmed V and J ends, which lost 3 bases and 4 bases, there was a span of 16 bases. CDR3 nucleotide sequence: TGCAGCGTTGAGACAAGGGACTGGGAATACAATGAGCAGTTCTTC. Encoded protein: CSVETRDWEYNEQFF.

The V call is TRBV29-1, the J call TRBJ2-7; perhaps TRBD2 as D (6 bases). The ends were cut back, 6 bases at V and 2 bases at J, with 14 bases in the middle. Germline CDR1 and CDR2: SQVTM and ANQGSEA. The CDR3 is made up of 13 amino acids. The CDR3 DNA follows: TGCAGCGTGCGGGGAATAAGGCCCTACGAGCAGTACTTC. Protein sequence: CSVRGIRPYEQYF.

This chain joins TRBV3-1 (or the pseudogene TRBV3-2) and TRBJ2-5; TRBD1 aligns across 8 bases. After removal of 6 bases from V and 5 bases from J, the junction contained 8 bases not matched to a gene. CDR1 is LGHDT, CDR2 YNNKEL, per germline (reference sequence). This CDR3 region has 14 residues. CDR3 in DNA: TGTGCCAGCAGTTTCGGACAGGGAAGGGAGACCCAGTACTTC. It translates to CASSFGQGRETQYF.

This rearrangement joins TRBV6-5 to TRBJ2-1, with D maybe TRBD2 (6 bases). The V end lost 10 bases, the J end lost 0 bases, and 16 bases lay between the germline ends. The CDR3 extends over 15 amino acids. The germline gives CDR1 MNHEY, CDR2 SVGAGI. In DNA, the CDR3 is TGTGCCACTCGGAGGGCGGGACCCTCCTACAATGAGCAGTTCTTC. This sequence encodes CATRRAGPSYNEQFF.

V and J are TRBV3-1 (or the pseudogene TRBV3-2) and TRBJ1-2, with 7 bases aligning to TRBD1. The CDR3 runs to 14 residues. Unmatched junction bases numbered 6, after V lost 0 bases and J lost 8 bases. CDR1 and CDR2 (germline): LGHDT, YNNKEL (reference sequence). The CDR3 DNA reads TGTGCCAGCAGCCAAGACCGAAACAGGGGCGGCTACACCTTC. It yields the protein CASSQDRNRGGYTF.

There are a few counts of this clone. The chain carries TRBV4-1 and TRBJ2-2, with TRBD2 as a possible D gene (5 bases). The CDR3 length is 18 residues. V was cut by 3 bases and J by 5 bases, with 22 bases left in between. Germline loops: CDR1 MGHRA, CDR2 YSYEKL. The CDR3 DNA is TGCGCCAGCAGCCAGTGGGGTACGGGATCAGCAGGAACCGGGGAGCTGTTTTTT. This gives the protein CASSQWGTGSAGTGELFF.

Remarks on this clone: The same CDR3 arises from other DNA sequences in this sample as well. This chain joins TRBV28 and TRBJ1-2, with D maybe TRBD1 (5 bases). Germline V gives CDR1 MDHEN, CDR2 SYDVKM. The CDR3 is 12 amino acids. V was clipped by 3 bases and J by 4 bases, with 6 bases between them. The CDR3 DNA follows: TGTGCCAGCAGTTTGGGGGGCTATGGCTACACCTTC. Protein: CASSLGGYGYTF.